The 27 T cell receptor beta chains below come from one sample, sequenced in a study of identical twins. TCRdb redid the calling of the 5' RACE reads with MiXCR, one entry per CDR3 protein. This table holds approximately 700,000 distinct CDR3 sequences, 15% to 20% found once. The same sample was also studied in work on T cells expressing NK-cell markers.

The specimen sequenced was PBMCs. The receptors come from a woman between 18 and 29 years old in good health.

This chain connects TRBV9 to TRBJ1-1; TRBD1 agrees at 7 bases. The CDR3 runs 14 residues. The V gene end was trimmed by 4 bases and the J gene end by 1 base; junction bases not matched to a gene: 4. CDR1 SGDLS and CDR2 YYNGEE come from the germline V gene. CDR3 amino acids: CASSMGQKNTEAFF. Written as DNA, the CDR3 is TGTGCCAGCAGCATGGGACAGAAGAACACTGAAGCTTTCTTT.

This clonotype was counted many times. V is TRBV20-1 and J is TRBJ2-7; D remains unclear. The germline V gene encodes CDR1 DFQATT and CDR2 SNEGSKA (reference sequence). The CDR3 is made up of 11 amino acids. Trimming took off 3 bases at V and 0 bases at J, with 3 bases between the two ends. CDR3 residues: CSASNSYEQYF. The CDR3 DNA is TGCAGTGCTAGTAACTCCTACGAGCAGTACTTC.

The sample holds a few counts of this clonotype. The rearrangement uses TRBV7-2 and TRBJ1-1, with D maybe TRBD1 (5 bases). Trimming removed 6 bases from V and 0 bases from J, with 11 bases in between. In germline, CDR1 is SGHTA, CDR2 FQGNSA. CDR3 length: 14 residues. The CDR3 spells CASRVDRMNTEAFF. CDR3 bases: TGTGCCAGCAGAGTCGACAGAATGAACACTGAAGCTTTCTTT.

This clonotype came up a few times. The chain uses TRBV28 and TRBJ2-7; tentative D call: TRBD2 (5 bases). The CDR3 runs to 14 residues. Deletions cut 3 bases from V and 5 bases from J, with 14 bases between. From germline, CDR1 is MDHEN and CDR2 SYDVKM. CDR3 in DNA: TGTGCCAGCAGTTTCCTCGGGGTTAGGGACGAGCAGTACTTC. It is translated as CASSFLGVRDEQYF. Full variable domain (outside the CDR3, taken from reference TRBV28 and TRBJ2-7): DVKVTQSSRYLVKRTGEKVFLECVQDMDHENMFWYRQDPGLGLRLIYFSYDVKMKEKGDIPEGYSVSREKKERFSLILESASTNQTSMYLCASSFLGVRDEQYFGPGTRLTVT.

There are many counts of this clonotype. The CDR3 sequence is CASSRTSGGAYEQYF. As DNA, the CDR3 is TGTGCCAGCAGCAGGACTAGCGGGGGGGCGTACGAGCAGTACTTC. This chain uses TRBV12-3 or TRBV12-4 with TRBJ2-7, with 15 positions matching TRBD2. V dropped 6 bases and J dropped 4; count of bases not matched to a gene: 4. The CDR3 sequence is 15 residues long.

This clonotype occurred many times. The rearrangement links TRBV12-3 or TRBV12-4 to TRBJ1-1; D remains unclear. V was clipped by 3 bases and J by 5 bases, with 10 bases between them. There are 13 residues in the CDR3. The DNA for the CDR3 is TGTGCCAGCAGTTTGGGCGGGGAGACTGAAGCTTTCTTT. Residues: CASSLGGETEAFF.

This clonotype was counted ten times or more. The chain has TRBV14 and TRBJ2-5; no reliable D call. The CDR3 loop spans 12 amino acids. Looked up from germline, CDR1 is SGHDN and CDR2 is FVKESK. Trimming shortened V by 5 bases and J by 5 bases, and 9 bases separated the two germline ends. CDR3 protein: CASSALGETQYF. The CDR3 nucleotides are TGTGCCAGCAGCGCGCTGGGGGAGACCCAGTACTTC. The full variable domain, completed using reference TRBV14 and TRBJ2-5, is EAGVTQFPSHSVIEKGQTVTLRCDPISGHDNLYWYRRVMGKEIKFLLHFVKESKQDESGMPNNRFLAERTGGTYSTLKVQPAELEDSGVYFCASSALGETQYFGPGTRLLVL.

This clonotype was seen only a few times. The V call is TRBV6-5, the J call TRBJ2-7; D ambiguous. V was shortened by 4 bases and J by 6 bases, with 16 bases between the two germline ends. The germline V gene has CDR1 MNHEY and CDR2 SVGAGI. The CDR3 contains 14 residues. The CDR3 DNA is TGTGCCAGCAGTTCGTCCCCGCAGGTTAGCGAGCAGTACTTC. Translating it yields CASSSSPQVSEQYF.

Only a few counts were recorded for this clonotype. V is TRBV29-1 and J is TRBJ1-1; D is possibly TRBD1 (5 bases). Germline assignment: CDR1 SQVTM and CDR2 ANQGSEA. V dropped 5 bases and J dropped 5 bases, with 15 bases sitting between them. The CDR3 is made up of 13 amino acids. For the CDR3, the DNA is TGCAGCGTTTTCCCCGGTGCAGGGACTGAAGCTTTCTTT. It specifies CSVFPGAGTEAFF.

The chain carries TRBV6-5 and TRBJ2-2; a weak D match, TRBD2 (5 bases). The V end was cut by 2 bases, the J end by 4 bases, with 5 bases between. Germline loops: CDR1 MNHEY, CDR2 SVGAGI. This CDR3 is 13 amino acids long. Here the CDR3 reads CASSYGLTGELFF. The CDR3, as DNA: TGTGCCAGCAGTTACGGACTCACCGGGGAGCTGTTTTTT.

V and J are TRBV10-3 and TRBJ2-3; 7 bases are a match to TRBD2. The germline V gene encodes CDR1 ENHRY and CDR2 SYGVKD. This CDR3 is 14 amino acids long. CDR3 sequence (DNA): TGTGCTACTAAGCGGGGATCTAGCACAGATACGCAGTATTTT. Amino acids: CATKRGSSTDTQYF.

This clonotype was counted ten times or more. The chain combines TRBV7-6 with TRBJ2-7; the D gene is possibly TRBD2 (6 bases). CDR1 is SGHVS and CDR2 is FNYEAQ in the germline V gene. The V gene lost 5 bases and the J gene lost 0 bases, with 17 bases spanning the gap. The CDR3 extends over 16 amino acids. DNA for the CDR3: TGTGCCAGCAGCCCTCAATCGGGACTGACCTCCTACGAGCAGTACTTC. Its protein is CASSPQSGLTSYEQYF.

This clonotype has a handful of counts. The V and J genes are TRBV14 and TRBJ2-7, with D maybe TRBD1 (6 bases). The germline CDR1 and CDR2 sequences are SGHDN and FVKESK. The CDR3 extends over 13 amino acids. Deletions cut 4 bases from V and 4 bases from J, with 11 bases between. The CDR3 sequence: CASSPDRRYEQYF. In DNA, the CDR3 is TGTGCCAGCAGCCCTGACAGGAGATACGAGCAGTACTTC.

This clonotype was counted between two and nine times. The rearrangement uses TRBV13 and TRBJ2-1; 11 bases are shared with TRBD2. V trimming: 7 bases; J trimming: 5 bases; junction bases outside the gene matches: 7. The CDR3 loop spans 15 amino acids. Germline assignment: CDR1 PRHDT and CDR2 FYEKMQ (reference sequence). CDR3 bases: TGTGCCAGCAATGCTAGCGGGAGGAGGGACAATGAGCAGTTCTTC. Translation: CASNASGRRDNEQFF.

V and J are TRBV7-8 and TRBJ1-3, with D uncertain. Germline V gives CDR1 SGHVS, CDR2 FQNEAQ. V was shortened by 8 bases and J by 0 bases, with 17 bases between the two germline ends. The CDR3 sequence is 16 residues long. CDR3: CASGFGPAGSGNTIYF. The CDR3 bases are TGTGCCAGCGGTTTCGGACCGGCGGGCTCTGGAAACACCATATATTTT.

This clonotype was observed a handful of times. The rearrangement links TRBV6-5 to TRBJ2-5; D gene ambiguous. V was clipped by 0 bases and J by 5 bases, with 7 bases between them. This CDR3 is built from 13 residues. The V gene's germline CDR1 is MNHEY and CDR2 SVGAGI. In DNA, the CDR3 is TGTGCCAGCAGTTACTCGAGGTCGGAGACCCAGTACTTC. Protein sequence: CASSYSRSETQYF.

J is TRBJ2-2 and V is TRBV29-1; no clear D gene. CDR1 and CDR2 from the germline V gene are SQVTM and ANQGSEA. The CDR3 covers 12 residues. V lost 1 base to trimming and J lost 7 bases, with 7 bases between them. CDR3: CSVEGGGGELFF. The CDR3 nucleotides read TGCAGCGTTGAAGGAGGCGGCGGGGAGCTGTTTTTT.

This clonotype was seen at least ten times. The J gene is TRBJ2-1, the V gene TRBV5-1; D is perhaps TRBD1 or TRBD2 (5 bases each). Trimming removed 6 bases from V and 4 bases from J, with 17 bases in between. The CDR3 spans 15 residues. Germline lookup yields CDR1 SGHRS and CDR2 YFSETQ. The CDR3 DNA reads TGCGCCAGCACCTCTCGGGTAGAGGGGTACAATGAGCAGTTCTTC. Residues: CASTSRVEGYNEQFF.

This chain links TRBV6-1 with TRBJ2-1; D is undetermined. This CDR3 is built from 14 residues. Looked up from germline, CDR1 is MNHNS and CDR2 is SASEGT. Trimming removed 8 bases at V and 2 bases at J, with 13 bases between. CDR3 loop: CASGSAGAYNEQFF. For the CDR3, the DNA is TGTGCCAGCGGGTCGGCAGGAGCCTACAATGAGCAGTTCTTC.

This clonotype was counted ten times or more. The rearrangement joins TRBV10-3 to TRBJ1-2; maybe TRBD1 (5 bases). The germline V and J ends were trimmed by 3 bases and 3 bases, with 8 bases remaining between them. CDR3 length: 13 residues. From germline, CDR1 is ENHRY and CDR2 SYGVKD. The DNA of the CDR3 is TGTGCCATCAGTGACGGGGGGTACTATGGCTACACCTTC. Translating gives CAISDGGYYGYTF.

This clonotype was seen a handful of times. This chain connects TRBV12-3 or TRBV12-4 to TRBJ1-4, with 10 bases matching TRBD1. This CDR3 has 14 amino acids. The V gene end was trimmed by 5 bases and the J gene end by 8 bases; junction bases not matched to a gene: 5. The CDR3 protein is CASSLRGQGEKLFF. The CDR3 DNA sequence: TGTGCCAGCAGTCTCCGGGGACAGGGGGAAAAACTGTTTTTT.

This clonotype occurred a few times. As DNA, the CDR3 is TGTGCCAGCAGTTCCTCGGGACGTCCATATGGCTACACCTTC. This gives the protein CASSSSGRPYGYTF. The chain employs TRBV12-3 or TRBV12-4 and TRBJ1-2, with D maybe TRBD1 (5 bases). V gave up 4 bases and J gave up 5 bases, with 14 bases separating them. The CDR3 is made up of 14 amino acids.

This clonotype was seen more than once but under ten times. V is TRBV12-3 or TRBV12-4 and J is TRBJ2-3, with 7 bases matching TRBD2. The junction had 8 bases not matched to a gene; V was cut back by 6 bases and J by 2 bases. This CDR3 spans 15 amino acids. This chain's CDR3 is CASRPSSGHTDTQYF. DNA for the CDR3: TGTGCCAGCAGACCCTCTAGCGGCCACACAGATACGCAGTATTTT.

Turning to this clonotype: With a much larger clone just one base away, this may be a read error. The J gene is TRBJ1-4, the V gene TRBV7-2; no clear D gene. V was clipped by 6 bases and J by 4 bases, with 3 bases between them. From germline, CDR1 is SGHTA and CDR2 FQGNSA. The CDR3 totals 11 residues. In DNA form, the CDR3 reads TGTGCCAGCAGGCGTAATGAAAAACTGTTTTTT. It codes for CASRRNEKLFF.

Only a few counts were recorded for this clonotype. The chain links TRBV6-1 to TRBJ1-2; a possible D gene is TRBD1 (6 bases). The V gene's germline CDR1 is MNHNS and CDR2 SASEGT. The V end was cut by 6 bases, the J end by 4 bases, with 15 bases between. The length of the CDR3 is 14 residues. Here the CDR3 reads CASRITGLSYGYTF. CDR3 nucleotide sequence: TGTGCCAGCAGGATAACAGGGTTAAGCTATGGCTACACCTTC.

This clonotype has only a few counts. This chain uses TRBV20-1 with TRBJ1-2, with 9 bases lining up with TRBD1. This CDR3 comprises 14 residues. V lost 2 bases, J lost 8 bases, and 9 bases stayed unmatched. CDR1 is DFQATT, CDR2 SNEGSKA, per germline (reference sequence). Here the CDR3 reads CSARPSGTGTGYTF. The CDR3 nucleotides are TGCAGTGCTAGACCGTCGGGGACAGGGACCGGCTACACCTTC.

This clonotype was counted a few times. The chain uses TRBV7-2 and TRBJ1-2; D not certain. Germline CDR1 reads SGHTA; CDR2 reads FQGNSA. This CDR3 has 14 residues. Deletions cut 6 bases from V and 3 bases from J, with 14 bases between. CDR3 in amino acids: CASRPAGVYYGYTF. DNA of the CDR3: TGTGCCAGCAGACCCGCCGGGGTCTACTATGGCTACACCTTC.